The T cell receptor beta chain described here comes from a study of blood T cell repertoires in COVID-19. For the study at large: The origin of the acute and convalescent COVID-19 samples was the United States, Italy and Spain.

Germline V gene lookup returns CDR1 MNHEY and CDR2 SVGAGI. The CDR3 runs to 15 residues. Trimming removed 6 bases from V and 2 bases from J, with 14 bases in between. Clones were read by immunoSEQ multiplex PCR, and TCRdb kept only the in-frame ones, dropping some. Among about 80,000 clones listed, roughly 76% were seen once. This clone was detected only once. Sequenced material: peripheral blood. The genes are TRBV6-5 and TRBJ1-5; tentative D call: TRBD1 (6 bases). The clonotype was recovered from a man in his 70s with active or convalescent COVID-19. The CDR3 bases are TGTGCCAGCAGACAGGGACGGTCCGGCAATCAGCCCCAGCATTTT. Translated, it gives CASRQGRSGNQPQHF.